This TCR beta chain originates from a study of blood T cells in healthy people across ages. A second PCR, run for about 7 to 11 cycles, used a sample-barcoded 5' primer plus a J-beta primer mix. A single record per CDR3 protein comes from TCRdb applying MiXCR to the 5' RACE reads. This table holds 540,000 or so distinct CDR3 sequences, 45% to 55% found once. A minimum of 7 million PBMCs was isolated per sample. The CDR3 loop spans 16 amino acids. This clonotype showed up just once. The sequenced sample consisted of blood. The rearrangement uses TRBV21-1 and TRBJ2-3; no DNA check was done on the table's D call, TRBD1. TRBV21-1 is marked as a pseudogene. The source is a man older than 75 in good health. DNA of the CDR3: TGTGCCAGCAGCAAAGTGCCGTGGGGGCCCACAGATACGCAGTATTTT. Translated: CASSKVPWGPTDTQYF.